What follows are 21 T cell receptor beta chains derived from one specimen sequenced in a study of cytomegalovirus exposure and HLA in healthy donors. The PCR had 60 Vbeta and 13 Jbeta primers. Sequencing used immunoSEQ multiplex PCR; TCRdb keeps in-frame clones, though not all of them. The repertoire shows more than 100,000 clones; the top ten hold approximately 1.5%. The sequencing sample was made of PBMCs. The receptors were sampled from a woman between 35 and 50 years old in good health and CMV-seronegative.

This sequence joins TRBV19 and TRBJ1-1, with a weak D call TRBD1 (5 bases). The germline V gene has CDR1 LNHDA and CDR2 SQIVND (reference sequence). The CDR3 is 15 residues long. V was pared by 5 bases and J by 3 bases, with 16 bases between. CDR3 bases: TGTGCCAGTAGTCCAGGGAGGGGTATGCACACTGAAGCTTTCTTT. Protein: CASSPGRGMHTEAFF.

The V call is TRBV6-5, the J call TRBJ1-2, with a possible D match to TRBD1 (6 bases). Germline CDR1 reads MNHEY; CDR2 reads SVGAGI. V lost 4 bases and J 4 bases, leaving 13 bases between the germline ends. The CDR3 extends over 14 amino acids. CDR3 nucleotide sequence: TGTGCCAGCAGTTCCCTAGGGGGGGGCTATGGCTACACCTTC. Translated, it gives CASSSLGGGYGYTF.

V gene TRBV5-1 combines with J gene TRBJ2-7; D might be TRBD1 (6 bases). Between the trimmed V and J ends, which lost 4 bases and 7 bases, there was a span of 12 bases. Germline CDR1 SGHRS, CDR2 YFSETQ. The CDR3 is made up of 12 amino acids. As DNA, the CDR3 is TGCGCCAGCAGCCAAGAGCAGGGGGAGCAGTACTTC. This sequence encodes CASSQEQGEQYF.

As to this clone: The germline gene is not matched at one end of the junction; a read error may be the cause. The chain is built from TRBV7-3 and TRBJ1-2, with D possibly TRBD1 on 6 matching bases. Germline CDR1 and CDR2: SGHTA and FQGTGA. CDR3 length: 16 amino acids. CDR3 amino acids: CASSRAPQGYGYGHTF. CDR3 coding DNA: TGTGCCAGCAGCCGGGCCCCACAGGGCTACGGCTATGGCCACACCTTC.

Details on this clone: A junction end diverges from the germline sequence, so it may reflect a read error. The chain is built from TRBV7-3 and TRBJ1-6; TRBD1 might be the D (5 bases). Germline CDR1 SGHTA, CDR2 FQGTGA. The CDR3 has 13 amino acids. The CDR3 is CASSLRGDSPLHF. The CDR3 DNA reads as TGTGCCAGCAGCTTAAGGGGGGATTCGCCCCTCCACTTT.

J is TRBJ1-2 and V is TRBV7-2, with 8 positions matching TRBD1. There are 15 residues in the CDR3. The trim removed 3 bases at V and 4 bases at J, leaving 7 bases unmatched. The germline V gene has CDR1 SGHTA and CDR2 FQGNSA. The CDR3 is CASSFPNRGGYGYTF. The DNA of the CDR3 is TGTGCCAGCAGCTTTCCTAACAGGGGGGGCTATGGCTACACCTTC.

The chain is built from TRBV5-1 and TRBJ1-2; no firm D call. This CDR3 contains 13 residues. Trimming pared 0 bases from V and 7 bases from J, leaving 10 bases between. From germline, CDR1 is SGHRS and CDR2 YFSETQ. This chain's CDR3 is CASSLDSGLGYTF. In nucleotides, the CDR3 is TGCGCCAGCAGCTTGGATTCCGGACTTGGCTACACCTTC.

The genes are TRBV25-1 and TRBJ2-5; 7 bases are a match to TRBD1. Germline CDR1 MGHDK, CDR2 SYGVNS. The CDR3 consists of 11 residues. CDR3 sequence reads: CATGSMREQYF. The DNA for the CDR3 is TGTGCGACAGGGAGTATGAGGGAGCAGTACTTC.

CDR3 sequence (DNA): TGTGCCACCAGTAGAAACGGCAATGAGCAGTTCTTC. Protein: CATSRNGNEQFF. The V and J genes are TRBV15 and TRBJ2-1; no clear D gene. CDR3 size: 12 residues. Germline V lookup: CDR1 LNHNV, CDR2 YYDKDF (reference sequence). The V end was cut by 6 bases, the J end by 6 bases, with 9 bases between.

The V and J genes are TRBV6-6 and TRBJ1-1, with TRBD1 matching over 8 bases. Unmatched junction bases numbered 2, after V lost 4 bases and J lost 1 base. Germline values: CDR1 MNHNY, CDR2 SVGAGI (reference sequence). CDR3 size: 14 residues. CDR3 DNA sequence: TGTGCCAGCAGTTCTGGACAGGGGAACACTGAAGCTTTCTTT. Its protein is CASSSGQGNTEAFF.

The chain joins TRBV7-8 to TRBJ1-5, with 7 bases that match TRBD1. Trimming removed 0 bases from V and 6 bases from J; junction bases left unmatched: 8. Germline CDR1 and CDR2: SGHVS and FQNEAQ. This CDR3 spans 16 amino acids. CDR3 residues: CASSLAFGAGGQPQHF. CDR3 nucleotides: TGTGCCAGCAGCTTAGCCTTTGGCGCAGGGGGTCAGCCCCAGCATTTT.

The chain uses TRBV19 and TRBJ1-1; D unclear. CDR3 length equals 15 residues. V was shortened by 5 bases and J by 4 bases, with 17 bases between the two germline ends. CDR1 and CDR2 from the germline V gene are LNHDA and SQIVND (reference sequence). The CDR3 here is CASSPYLGETTEAFF. CDR3 coding DNA: TGTGCCAGTAGTCCCTACCTCGGGGAGACCACTGAAGCTTTCTTT.

The V and J genes are TRBV5-8 and TRBJ1-2; perhaps TRBD1 as D (6 bases). This CDR3 region has 16 residues. Germline V lookup: CDR1 SGHTS, CDR2 YDEGEE. Trimming took off 0 bases at V and 10 bases at J, with 22 bases between the two ends. CDR3: CASSLGLLTGNLDYTF. In DNA form, the CDR3 reads TGTGCCAGCAGCTTGGGGCTTCTAACAGGGAATCTAGACTACACCTTC.

The rearrangement joins TRBV7-2 to TRBJ1-1, with D hard to call. CDR1 and CDR2 (germline): SGHTA, FQGNSA. The CDR3 totals 13 residues. The ends were cut back, 3 bases at V and 3 bases at J, with 8 bases in the middle. The CDR3 sequence is CASSFNVDTEAFF. The CDR3 DNA reads TGTGCCAGCAGCTTCAATGTAGACACTGAAGCTTTCTTT.

The chain employs TRBV6-1 and TRBJ2-1, with TRBD2 as a possible D gene (6 bases). The germline gives CDR1 MNHNS, CDR2 SASEGT. The CDR3 length is 16 residues. Trimming cost V 4 bases and J 1 base, with 14 bases left between them. CDR3 DNA: TGTGCCAGCAGTGGGACGAAGGGGACTTCCTACAATGAGCAGTTCTTC. Its protein is CASSGTKGTSYNEQFF.

The genes are TRBV7-2 and TRBJ1-4; a weak D match, TRBD1 (6 bases). The V end lost 3 bases, the J end lost 4 bases, and 12 bases lay between the germline ends. This CDR3 region has 15 residues. Germline lookup yields CDR1 SGHTA and CDR2 FQGNSA. CDR3 in DNA: TGTGCCAGCAGCTTTTCGACAGGTCTTAATGAAAAACTGTTTTTT. It translates to CASSFSTGLNEKLFF.

The genes are TRBV10-3 and TRBJ1-2; 8 bases are a match to TRBD1. The germline CDR1 and CDR2 sequences are ENHRY and SYGVKD. The V segment lost 4 bases and the J segment 4 bases; nucleotides outside the gene matches: 5. CDR3 length: 14 amino acids. CDR3: CAISAGGGSYGYTF. In nucleotides, the CDR3 is TGTGCCATCAGTGCAGGGGGCGGTAGCTATGGCTACACCTTC.

V and J are TRBV18 and TRBJ2-3; perhaps TRBD2 as D (6 bases). Per the germline V gene, CDR1 is KGHSH and CDR2 is LQKENI. Trimming took 3 bases from V and 0 from J, leaving 16 bases between them. This CDR3 has 17 residues. The CDR3 loop reads CASSPGRTSESTDTQYF. CDR3 nucleotides: TGTGCCAGCTCACCCGGGAGAACCTCAGAAAGCACAGATACGCAGTATTTT.

J is TRBJ2-5 and V is TRBV7-3; weak D call: TRBD1 (5 bases). The germline V gene has CDR1 SGHTA and CDR2 FQGTGA. This CDR3 comprises 15 residues. V dropped 3 bases and J dropped 7 bases, with 18 bases sitting between them. Written as DNA, the CDR3 is TGTGCCAGCAGCTTCGTAACAGGTTCCCCAGGGACCCAGTACTTC. Translating it yields CASSFVTGSPGTQYF.

CDR3 loop: CASSQNPTGQGTNREKLFF. In DNA, the CDR3 is TGTGCCAGCAGCCAAAACCCCACGGGACAGGGGACGAATCGAGAAAAACTGTTTTTT. The chain links TRBV13 to TRBJ1-4; 10 nucleotides line up with TRBD1. The length of the CDR3 is 19 residues. Germline V gives CDR1 PRHDT, CDR2 FYEKMQ (reference sequence). V shed 5 bases, J shed 8 bases, and the junction held 20 bases outside the gene matches. The entire variable domain, with the rest obtained from reference TRBV13 and TRBJ1-4, is as follows: AAGVIQSPRHLIKEKRETATLKCYPIPRHDTVYWYQQGPGQDPQFLISFYEKMQSDKGSIPDRFSAQQFSDYHSELNMSSLELGDSALYFCASSQNPTGQGTNREKLFFGSGTQLSVL.

The chain has TRBV19 and TRBJ1-5, with D possibly TRBD1 on 5 matching bases. V lost 3 bases to trimming and J lost 0 bases, with 12 bases between them. This CDR3 is built from 16 residues. Germline V gives CDR1 LNHDA, CDR2 SQIVND (reference sequence). CDR3 protein: CASSMRGTPSNQPQHF. DNA of the CDR3: TGTGCCAGTAGTATGCGGGGGACCCCTAGCAATCAGCCCCAGCATTTT.